This record looks at one T cell receptor beta chain sequence and its context. Its antigen is still unknown. Primers used in a second PCR of about 6 to 11 cycles were a sample-barcoded 5' primer and a J-beta primer mix. Tagging of each cDNA molecule was performed by a template-switch adaptor with 12 random nucleotides. CDR3-containing paired-end reads numbered at least 3 million in each sample. TCRdb ran MiXCR on the 5' RACE reads and lists one entry per CDR3 protein. The sample includes 1.5 million or so distinct CDR3 sequences, 35% to 45% of them seen just once. V was trimmed by 0 bases and J by 8 bases, leaving 14 bases between them. The CDR3 has 15 amino acids. Germline V lookup: CDR1 MNHEY, CDR2 SVGAGI. This entry belongs to a study of blood T cells in healthy people across ages. Findings and caveats of the study: Since the PBMCs were unsorted, naive and antigen-experienced cells could not be conclusively compared. Lack of knowledge of donor CMV status possibly confounded expanded clonotype changes.

The sequencing input was blood. The origin of this receptor is a woman between 18 and 29 years old in good health. The V call is TRBV6-5, the J call TRBJ2-1; a weak D match, TRBD1 (5 bases). The CDR3 region has the DNA TGTGCCAGCAGTTACTCGGCAGGGATACGGGATGAGCAGTTCTTC. It is translated as CASSYSAGIRDEQFF.